This entry features one T cell receptor (beta chain) sequence. This sample is drawn from a study of T-cell reconstitution after alpha-beta-depleted transplantation in children. As it was prepared, the TCRbeta library received unique molecular identifiers. TCRdb itself ran the PCR reads through MiXCR, one entry per CDR3 protein. The sample comprises some 500,000 distinct CDR3 sequences, about 33% of which are singletons, and 2% to 3% rests with the top ten. The CDR3 loop spans 13 amino acids. The germline V gene encodes CDR1 MNHEY and CDR2 SMNVEV (reference sequence). Trimming removed 7 bases from V and 6 bases from J, with 16 bases in between.

The chain uses TRBV27 and TRBJ2-7, with D perhaps matching TRBD2 (5 bases). The specimen was PBMCs from the stem cell graft donor, collected from the stem cell graft. The origin of this receptor is a human donor who donated a stem cell graft to a child with aplastic anemia. The CDR3: CASKMVRGSEQYF. DNA of the CDR3: TGTGCCAGCAAAATGGTTCGGGGATCCGAGCAGTACTTC.